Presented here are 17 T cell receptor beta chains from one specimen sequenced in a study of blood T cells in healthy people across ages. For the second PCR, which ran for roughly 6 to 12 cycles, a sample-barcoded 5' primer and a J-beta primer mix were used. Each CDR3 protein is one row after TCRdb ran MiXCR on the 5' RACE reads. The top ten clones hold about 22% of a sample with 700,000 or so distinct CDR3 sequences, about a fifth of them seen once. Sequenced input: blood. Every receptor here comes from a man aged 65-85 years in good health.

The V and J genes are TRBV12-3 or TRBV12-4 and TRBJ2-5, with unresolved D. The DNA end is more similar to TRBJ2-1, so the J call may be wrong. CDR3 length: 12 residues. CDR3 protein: CASSSARREQFF. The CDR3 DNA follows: TGTGCCAGCAGTTCGGCCCGACGGGAGCAGTTCTTC.

For the CDR3, the DNA is TGTGCCAGCAAACAGGGGGTTAGAATCACAGATACGCAGTATTTT. This gives the protein CASKQGVRITDTQYF. V and J are TRBV28 and TRBJ2-3, with 8 bases fitting TRBD1. J lost 2 bases, V lost 7 bases, and 8 bases had no gene match. The CDR3 spans 15 residues. Germline V gene data show CDR1 as MDHEN and CDR2 as SYDVKM. Using reference TRBV28 and TRBJ2-3 for the parts outside the CDR3, the full variable domain is DVKVTQSSRYLVKRTGEKVFLECVQDMDHENMFWYRQDPGLGLRLIYFSYDVKMKEKGDIPEGYSVSREKKERFSLILESASTNQTSMYLCASKQGVRITDTQYFGPGTRLTVL.

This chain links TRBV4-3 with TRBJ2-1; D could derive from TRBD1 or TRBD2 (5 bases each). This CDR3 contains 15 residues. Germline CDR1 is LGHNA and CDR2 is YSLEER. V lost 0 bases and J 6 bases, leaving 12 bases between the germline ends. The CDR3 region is CASSQDGTNFNEQFF. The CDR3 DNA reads TGCGCCAGCAGCCAAGACGGGACCAACTTCAATGAGCAGTTCTTC.

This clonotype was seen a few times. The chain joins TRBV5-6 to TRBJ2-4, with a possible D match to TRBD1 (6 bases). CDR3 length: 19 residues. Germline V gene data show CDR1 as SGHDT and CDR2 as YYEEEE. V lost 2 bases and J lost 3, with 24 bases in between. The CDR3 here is CASSFFVDSLLKGKNIQYF. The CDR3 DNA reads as TGTGCCAGCAGCTTTTTTGTGGACAGCTTACTTAAAGGCAAAAACATTCAGTACTTC.

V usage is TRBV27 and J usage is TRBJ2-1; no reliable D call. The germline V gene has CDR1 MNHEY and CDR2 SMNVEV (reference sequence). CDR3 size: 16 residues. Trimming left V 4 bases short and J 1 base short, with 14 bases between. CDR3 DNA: TGTGCCAGCAGTTCGGCCAGCGCCCCGTCCTACAATGAGCAGTTCTTC. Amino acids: CASSSASAPSYNEQFF.

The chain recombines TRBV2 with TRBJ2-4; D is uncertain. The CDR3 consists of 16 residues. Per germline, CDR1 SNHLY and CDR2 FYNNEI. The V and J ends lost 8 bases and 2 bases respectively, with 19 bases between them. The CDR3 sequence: CASLHGKGMTKNIQYF. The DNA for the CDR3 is TGTGCCAGCCTCCATGGGAAGGGTATGACCAAAAACATTCAGTACTTC.

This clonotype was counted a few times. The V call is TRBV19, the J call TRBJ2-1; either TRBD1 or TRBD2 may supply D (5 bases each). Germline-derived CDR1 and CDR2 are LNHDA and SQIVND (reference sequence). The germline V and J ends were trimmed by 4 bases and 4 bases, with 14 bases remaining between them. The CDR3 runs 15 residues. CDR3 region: CASSTGTAPYNEQFF. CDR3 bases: TGTGCCAGTAGTACCGGGACCGCGCCTTACAATGAGCAGTTCTTC. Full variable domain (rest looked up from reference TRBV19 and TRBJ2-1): DGGITQSPKYLFRKEGQNVTLSCEQNLNHDAMYWYRQDPGQGLRLIYYSQIVNDFQKGDIAEGYSVSREKKESFPLTVTSAQKNPTAFYLCASSTGTAPYNEQFFGPGTRLTVL.

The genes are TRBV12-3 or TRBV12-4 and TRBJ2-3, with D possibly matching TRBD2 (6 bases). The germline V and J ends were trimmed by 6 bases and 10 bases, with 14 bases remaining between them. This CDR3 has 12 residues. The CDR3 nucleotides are TGTGCCAGCAGACCTAGCGCGGATGCGCAGTATTTT. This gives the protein CASRPSADAQYF.

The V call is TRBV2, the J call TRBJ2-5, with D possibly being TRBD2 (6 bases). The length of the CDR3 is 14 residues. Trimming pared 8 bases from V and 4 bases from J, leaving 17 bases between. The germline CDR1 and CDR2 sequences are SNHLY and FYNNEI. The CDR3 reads CASAGGAAGETQYF. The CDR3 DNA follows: TGTGCCAGCGCTGGCGGGGCCGCGGGAGAGACCCAGTACTTC.

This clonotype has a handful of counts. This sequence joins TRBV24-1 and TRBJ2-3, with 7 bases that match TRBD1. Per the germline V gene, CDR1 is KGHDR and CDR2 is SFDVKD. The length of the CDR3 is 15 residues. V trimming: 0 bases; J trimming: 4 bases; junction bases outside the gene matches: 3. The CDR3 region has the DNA TGTGCCACCAGTGATTTGAACAGGGGTGCAGATACGCAGTATTTT. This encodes CATSDLNRGADTQYF.

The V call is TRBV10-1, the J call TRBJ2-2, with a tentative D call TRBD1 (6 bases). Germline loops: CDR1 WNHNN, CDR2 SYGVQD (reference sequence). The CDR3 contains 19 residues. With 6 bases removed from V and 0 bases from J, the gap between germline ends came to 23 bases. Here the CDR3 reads CASRGAQRGWGTNTGELFF. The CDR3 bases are TGCGCCAGCAGGGGGGCCCAGCGCGGATGGGGAACGAACACCGGGGAGCTGTTTTTT.

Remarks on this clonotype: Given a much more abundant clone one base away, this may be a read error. The CDR3 region is CASSSTSGSKTGELFF. For the CDR3, the DNA is TGCGCCAGCAGCAGTACTAGCGGGAGTAAAACCGGGGAGCTGTTTTTT. The gene calls are TRBV5-1 and TRBJ2-2; 11 bases are shared with TRBD2. The CDR3 has 16 amino acids. V dropped 4 bases and J dropped 5; count of bases not matched to a gene: 7. The germline V gene encodes CDR1 SGHRS and CDR2 YFSETQ.

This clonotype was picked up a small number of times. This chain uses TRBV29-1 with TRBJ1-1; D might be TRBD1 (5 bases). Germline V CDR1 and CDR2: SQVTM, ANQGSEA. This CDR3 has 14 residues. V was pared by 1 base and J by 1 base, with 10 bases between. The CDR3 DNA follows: TGCAGCGTTGAAGTAGGGGTGGGGAACACTGAAGCTTTCTTT. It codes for CSVEVGVGNTEAFF.

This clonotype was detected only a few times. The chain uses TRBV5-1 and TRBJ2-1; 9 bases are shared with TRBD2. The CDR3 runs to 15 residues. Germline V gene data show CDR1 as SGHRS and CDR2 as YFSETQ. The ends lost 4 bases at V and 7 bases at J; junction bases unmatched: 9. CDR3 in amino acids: CASSPGLAIPNEQFF. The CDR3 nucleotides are TGCGCCAGCAGCCCTGGACTAGCGATTCCGAATGAGCAGTTCTTC.

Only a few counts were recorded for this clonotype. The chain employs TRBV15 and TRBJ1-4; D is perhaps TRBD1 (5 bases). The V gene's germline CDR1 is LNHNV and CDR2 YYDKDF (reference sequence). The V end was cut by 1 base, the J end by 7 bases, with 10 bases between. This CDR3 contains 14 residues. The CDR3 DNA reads TGTGCCACCAGCAGAGGCCAGGGTGGTGAAAAACTGTTTTTT. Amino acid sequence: CATSRGQGGEKLFF.

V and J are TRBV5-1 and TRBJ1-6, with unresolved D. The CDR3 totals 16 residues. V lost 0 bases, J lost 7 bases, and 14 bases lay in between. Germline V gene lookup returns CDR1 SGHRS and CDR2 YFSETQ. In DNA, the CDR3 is TGCGCCAGCAGCTTGGCCGGAACGCGGTGGAATTCACCCCTCCACTTT. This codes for CASSLAGTRWNSPLHF.

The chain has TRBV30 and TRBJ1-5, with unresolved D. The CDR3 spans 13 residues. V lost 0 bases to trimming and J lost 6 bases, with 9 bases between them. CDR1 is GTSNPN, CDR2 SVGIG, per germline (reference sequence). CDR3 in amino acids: CAWSVRGFQPQHF. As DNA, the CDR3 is TGTGCCTGGAGTGTAAGAGGGTTTCAGCCCCAGCATTTT.